This T cell receptor beta chain was identified during a study of patients and donors after allogeneic stem cell transplantation. This clonotype was observed a few times. The CDR3 consists of 17 residues. Trimming pared 1 base from V and 0 bases from J, leaving 14 bases between. Germline values: CDR1 SGHTA, CDR2 FQGNSA. TCRdb called the RT-PCR reads again in MiXCR, with one record for every CDR3 protein. The profile shows roughly 12,000 distinct CDR3 sequences, under 30% of them singletons. The sample consisted of blood, either unsorted or a sorted T cell fraction (not recorded which). This TCR came from a human donor who was either an allogeneic HSCT recipient or a stem cell or donor lymphocyte infusion donor (not recorded which). It is not recorded whose cells these are; they may come from a transplant donor. The chain employs TRBV7-2 and TRBJ2-3; a possible D gene is TRBD2 (6 bases). The CDR3 loop reads CASSLVFGAGSTDTQYF. As DNA, the CDR3 is TGTGCCAGCAGCTTAGTGTTTGGTGCGGGGAGCACAGATACGCAGTATTTT. The full variable domain, rest sourced from reference TRBV7-2 and TRBJ2-3, is GAGVSQSPSNKVTEKGKDVELRCDPISGHTALYWYRQSLGQGLEFLIYFQGNSAPDKSGLPSDRFSAERTGGSVSTLTIQRTQQEDSAVYLCASSLVFGAGSTDTQYFGPGTRLTVL.